The clone carrying this T cell receptor beta chain was seen many times. These data are taken from a study of response to subunit inactivated influenza vaccine. Via MiXCR, TCRdb re-called the RT-PCR reads, giving one row per CDR3 protein. The table records some 500,000 distinct CDR3 sequences, roughly 25% of them present only once. The TCR sequence derives from a man aged 50-60 years who received an inactivated influenza vaccine. The sample in question was CD4+ T cells sorted from PBMCs, obtained 5 to 6 days after vaccination.

CDR3 in amino acids: CASSPGTRNQPQHF. The CDR3 nucleotides are TGTGCCAGCAGCCCCGGGACACGAAATCAGCCCCAGCATTTT. The chain recombines TRBV6-1 with TRBJ1-5; tentative D call: TRBD1 (6 bases). The V end was cut by 6 bases, the J end by 4 bases, with 13 bases between. CDR3 size: 14 residues. The V gene's germline CDR1 is MNHNS and CDR2 SASEGT.